Sequencing of this T cell receptor (beta chain) was carried out in a study of T cells in Graves' hyperthyroidism and ophthalmopathy. There are many counts of this clonotype. Germline CDR1 reads SGHRS; CDR2 reads YFSETQ. The J segment lost 4 bases and the V segment lost 4 bases, leaving 8 bases of the junction unmatched. The CDR3 has 15 amino acids. Authors of the study amplified TCR beta CDR3 regions from RNA transcripts. HTBI primers were used for first-round RT-PCR of the TCR CDR3. TCRdb passed the multiplex PCR reads through MiXCR, listing each CDR3 protein once. The sample records around 200,000 distinct CDR3 sequences, about 17% being singletons. Diagnosis of hyperthyroidism was new in patients aged 18 to 65, and its duration was under 2 months. Uncontrolled infections, other autoimmune diseases, pregnancy or lactation led to exclusion of patients. Clinical symptoms, serum thyroxine and TRAb, thyroid ultrasound and orbital computed tomography together formed the diagnostic basis.

The sample was blood. This receptor was identified in a man aged 35 to 55 with Graves' hyperthyroidism. The chain links TRBV5-1 to TRBJ1-1; 9 nucleotides agree with TRBD1. In DNA, the CDR3 is TGCGCCAGCAGCAAGGTACAGGGGGCTAGCACTGAAGCTTTCTTT. Its protein is CASSKVQGASTEAFF.